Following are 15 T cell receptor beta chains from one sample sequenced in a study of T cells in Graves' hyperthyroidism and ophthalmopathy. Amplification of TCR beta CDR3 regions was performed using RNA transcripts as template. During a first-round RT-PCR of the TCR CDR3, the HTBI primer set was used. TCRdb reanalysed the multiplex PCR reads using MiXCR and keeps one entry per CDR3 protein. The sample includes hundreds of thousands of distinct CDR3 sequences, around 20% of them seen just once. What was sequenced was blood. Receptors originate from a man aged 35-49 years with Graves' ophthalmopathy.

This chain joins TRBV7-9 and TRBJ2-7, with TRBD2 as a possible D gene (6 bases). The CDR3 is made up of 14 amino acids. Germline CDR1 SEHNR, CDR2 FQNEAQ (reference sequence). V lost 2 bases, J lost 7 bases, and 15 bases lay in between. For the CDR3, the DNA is TGTGCCAGCAGCTTAATAGGTGGCCGGGAGGAGCAGTACTTC. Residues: CASSLIGGREEQYF.

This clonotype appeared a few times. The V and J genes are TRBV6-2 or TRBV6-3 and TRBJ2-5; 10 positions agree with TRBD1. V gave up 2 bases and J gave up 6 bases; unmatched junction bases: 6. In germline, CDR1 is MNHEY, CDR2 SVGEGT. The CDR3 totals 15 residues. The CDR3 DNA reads TGTGCCAGCAGTTACCTGACAGGGGGCGCGCAGACCCAGTACTTC. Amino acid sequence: CASSYLTGGAQTQYF.

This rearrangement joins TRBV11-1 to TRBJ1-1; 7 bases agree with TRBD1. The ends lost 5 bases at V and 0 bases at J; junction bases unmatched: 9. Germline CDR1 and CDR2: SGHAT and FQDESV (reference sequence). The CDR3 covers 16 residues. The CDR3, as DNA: TGTGCCAGCAGCCCACCCAATAGGGGGCTGAACACTGAAGCTTTCTTT. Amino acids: CASSPPNRGLNTEAFF.

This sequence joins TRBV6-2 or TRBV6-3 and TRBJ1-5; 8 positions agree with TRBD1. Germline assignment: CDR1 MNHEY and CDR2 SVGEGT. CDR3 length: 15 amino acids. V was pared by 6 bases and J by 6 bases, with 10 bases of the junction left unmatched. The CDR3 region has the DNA TGTGCCAGCAGCCGGACAGGGACACGGGTTCAGCCCCAGCATTTT. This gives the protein CASSRTGTRVQPQHF.

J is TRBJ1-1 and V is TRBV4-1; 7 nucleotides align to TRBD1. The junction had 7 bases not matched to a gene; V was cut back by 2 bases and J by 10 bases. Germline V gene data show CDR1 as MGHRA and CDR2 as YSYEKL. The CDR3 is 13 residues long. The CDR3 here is CASSQPTGRGAFF. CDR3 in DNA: TGCGCCAGCAGCCAACCGACAGGGAGGGGAGCTTTCTTT.

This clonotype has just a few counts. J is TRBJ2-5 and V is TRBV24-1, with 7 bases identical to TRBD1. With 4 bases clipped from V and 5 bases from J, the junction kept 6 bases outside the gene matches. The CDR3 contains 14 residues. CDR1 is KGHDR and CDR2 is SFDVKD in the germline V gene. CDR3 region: CATSDPGQEETQYF. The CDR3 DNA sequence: TGTGCCACCAGTGACCCCGGACAGGAGGAGACCCAGTACTTC.

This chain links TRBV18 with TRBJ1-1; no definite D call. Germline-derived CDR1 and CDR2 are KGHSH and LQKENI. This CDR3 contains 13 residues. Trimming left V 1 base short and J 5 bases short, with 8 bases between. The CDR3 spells CASSPLGETEAFF. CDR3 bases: TGTGCCAGCTCACCACTCGGGGAAACTGAAGCTTTCTTT.

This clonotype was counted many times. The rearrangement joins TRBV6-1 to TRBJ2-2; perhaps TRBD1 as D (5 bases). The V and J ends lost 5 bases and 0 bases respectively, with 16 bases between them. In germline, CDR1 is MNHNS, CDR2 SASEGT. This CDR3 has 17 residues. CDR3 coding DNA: TGTGCCAGCAGTCTACCTTTGACAGCCTCGAACACCGGGGAGCTGTTTTTT. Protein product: CASSLPLTASNTGELFF.

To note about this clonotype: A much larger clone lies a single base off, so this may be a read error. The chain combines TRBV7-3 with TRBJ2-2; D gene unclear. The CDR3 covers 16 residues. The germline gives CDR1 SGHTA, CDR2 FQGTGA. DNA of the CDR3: TGTCCCAGCAGCTTATCAGGCACACACCTCACCGGGGAGCTGTTTTTT. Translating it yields CPSSLSGTHLTGELFF.

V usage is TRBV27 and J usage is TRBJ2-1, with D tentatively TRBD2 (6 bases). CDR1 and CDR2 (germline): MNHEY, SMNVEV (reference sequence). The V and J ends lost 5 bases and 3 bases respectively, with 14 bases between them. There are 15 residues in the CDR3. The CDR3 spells CASSREGRYYNEQFF. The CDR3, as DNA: TGTGCCAGCAGTCGCGAGGGGAGGTACTACAATGAGCAGTTCTTC.

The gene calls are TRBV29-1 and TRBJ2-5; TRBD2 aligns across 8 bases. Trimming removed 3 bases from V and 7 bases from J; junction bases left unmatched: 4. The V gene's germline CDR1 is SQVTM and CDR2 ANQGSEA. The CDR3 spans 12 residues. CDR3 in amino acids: CSVDGGRWTQYF. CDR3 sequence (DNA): TGCAGCGTTGACGGCGGGAGGTGGACCCAGTACTTC.

The CDR3 DNA reads TGTGCCAGTAGTATTGTACAGAACCAAGAGACCCAGTACTTC. Its translation is CASSIVQNQETQYF. The chain combines TRBV19 with TRBJ2-5, with no clear D. V was shortened by 3 bases and J by 0 bases, with 8 bases between the two germline ends. The CDR3 runs to 14 residues. Germline-derived CDR1 and CDR2 are LNHDA and SQIVND (reference sequence).

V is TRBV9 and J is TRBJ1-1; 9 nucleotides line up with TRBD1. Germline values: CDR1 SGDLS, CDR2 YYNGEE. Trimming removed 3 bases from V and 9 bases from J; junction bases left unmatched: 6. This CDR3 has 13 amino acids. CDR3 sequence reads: CASSARQGGQAFF. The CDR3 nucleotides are TGTGCCAGCAGCGCGAGACAGGGGGGTCAAGCTTTCTTT.

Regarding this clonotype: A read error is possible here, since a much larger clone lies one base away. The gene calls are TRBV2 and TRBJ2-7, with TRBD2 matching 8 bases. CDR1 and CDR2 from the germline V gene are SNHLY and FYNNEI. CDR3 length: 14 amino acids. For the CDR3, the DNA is TGTGCCGGCAGTGAGGAGGGACTAGCCTACGAGCAGTACTTC. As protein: CAGSEEGLAYEQYF.

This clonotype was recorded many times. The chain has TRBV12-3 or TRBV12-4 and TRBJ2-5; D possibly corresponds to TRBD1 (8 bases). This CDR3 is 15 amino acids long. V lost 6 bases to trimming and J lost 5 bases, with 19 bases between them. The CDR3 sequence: CASRLTSWTGETQYF. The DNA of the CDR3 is TGTGCCAGCAGACTGACTAGCTGGACAGGGGAGACCCAGTACTTC.